Described below is a single T cell receptor (beta chain) sequence and its context. This clone was seen only once. The clone's antigen remains unknown. Base qualities were left out, and no much larger clone turns up one base away. V and J are truncated by 0 bases and 2 bases respectively, leaving an intervening sequence of 6 bases. The CDR3, from cysteine to phenylalanine, totals 14 residues. Just the 42-base CDR3 DNA is kept, in frame starting at base 1. Taken from the germline V gene, the CDR1 and CDR2 loops are SGHVS and FQNEAQ. The data were obtained in a study of a mutant IDH1 vaccine in newly diagnosed glioma (dated by TCRdb to 2020 to 2023). As for the study more broadly: Eight vaccinations were administered to patients in weeks 1, 3, 5, 7, 11, 15, 19 and 23, corresponding to visits V03 through V10. In the chemotherapy-containing groups, vaccination started alongside temozolomide cycles, whereas in patients who had radiotherapy alone it started 4-6 weeks after radiotherapy. The roughly 34 treated patients were approximately 60% male and roughly 40% female, with a mean age of around 40 years. Prior to enrollment, patients had been given standard therapy consisting of radiotherapy alone, temozolomide alone, or radiochemotherapy with temozolomide, with the combination given to most patients. Peripheral blood was drawn at six visits: V03 (baseline), V05, V07, V10, V12 and V13. For exploratory analyses, 25 to 30 treated patients had longitudinal TCRB deep sequencing done wherever samples were available. Findings and caveats that apply to the study as a whole: The authors noted that analyses of patient blood samples could not be reproduced because of sample limitations. PBMC samples for TCRB deep sequencing were selected based on availability. Immune responses induced by the vaccine were seen in more than 85% of patients across multiple MHC alleles. Pseudoprogression seemed to be unrelated to changes in the top peripheral T cell clonotypes found by TCRB sequencing.

What this sample's time point label stands for: week 11, during vaccination. A 20-mer mutant IDH1 peptide at 300 micrograms in Montanide made up each vaccine dose, which was injected subcutaneously together with topical imiquimod. All donors had newly diagnosed IDH1-mutant astrocytomas of WHO grade 3 or 4 that showed loss of nuclear ATRX. The samples were drawn from NOA16, a multicentre, single-arm, open-label phase I trial in Germany that tested a mutant IDH1 peptide vaccine in humans for the first time. Genomic DNA for TCRB sequencing was isolated from EDTA blood with the DNeasy Blood and Tissue Kit. Libraries were built with the immunoSEQ multiplex PCR assay. Rearranged TCR beta chain sequences were amplified with the hsTCRB Kit following the manufacturer's protocol. Sequencing of TCRB libraries was carried out on an Illumina MiSeq. As for how the authors treated the data: The kit vendor's proprietary platform handled demultiplexing, trimming and gene mapping. Held by TCRdb, this immuneACCESS table contains in-frame sequences only and omits some clones. Under half of the omission traces to an unresolved V gene where checked; the cause of the rest is unknown. D and trimming come from the DNA, and the V and J calls and clone size come from that table. The sample includes around 26,000 clones, with about three quarters observed a single time. The ten largest account for approximately 9.9% of the sample.

This material consisted of peripheral blood mononuclear cells (PBMCs), taken from a glioma patient whose treatment included an IDH1 peptide vaccine. Recombination joined TRBV7-8 with TRBJ2-3; confidence is insufficient to name the D gene. The receptor comes from a man aged 18 to 30 with glioma. Some clones in this sample may be carry-over from other donors' samples. The CDR3 region: CASSLATLTDTQYF. The DNA reads as follows: TGTGCCAGCAGCTTAGCTACACTCACAGATACGCAGTATTTT. Where the CDR3 stops, the reference TRBV7-8 and TRBJ2-3 genes take over; the full variable domain is GAGVSQSPRYKVAKRGQDVALRCDPISGHVSLFWYQQALGQGPEFLTYFQNEAQLDKSGLPSDRFFAERPEGSVSTLKIQRTQQEDSAVYLCASSLATLTDTQYFGPGTRLTVL.